Listed below are T cell receptor beta chains from one sample, sequenced in a study of T cell changes during pregnancy in multiple sclerosis. Sequencing was performed with immunoSEQ multiplex PCR; in TCRdb, only in-frame clones are kept and a portion is missing. The repertoire holds under 80,000 clones, with over 80% as singletons. This specimen was CD4+ T cells from peripheral blood mononuclear cells, taken in the second trimester of pregnancy. These receptors were taken from a female donor with multiple sclerosis, enrolled in a pregnancy study. Each CDR3 is given with its conserved first and last residue. The D gene is left open where the match is weak. Some rows have no size entry. The others give once, few or many, or a class for an expanded clone.

D	size	J	V	CDR3	DNA
TRBD1	-	TRBJ1-2	TRBV6-5	CASSLQGAGGYTF	TGTGCCAGCAGCCTACAGGGGGCTGGAGGCTACACCTTC
-	-	TRBJ1-5	TRBV10-3	CAISESTGNQPQHF	TGTGCCATCAGTGAGTCAACAGGCAATCAGCCCCAGCATTTT
TRBD2	-	TRBJ2-7	TRBV28	CAGAGREGNHEQYF	TGTGCCGGGGCGGGGCGGGAGGGCAACCACGAGCAGTACTTC
-	-	TRBJ2-5	TRBV18	CASQRGALNQETQYF	TGTGCCAGTCAACGCGGGGCCCTCAACCAAGAGACCCAGTACTTC
TRBD1	once	TRBJ2-7	TRBV28	CASSPFLGQGFYEQYF	TGTGCCAGCAGTCCCTTTTTGGGACAGGGCTTCTACGAGCAGTACTTC
TRBD1	-	TRBJ2-2	TRBV7-2	CASSPGQELAGELFF	TGTGCCAGCAGCCCAGGACAGGAGCTGGCCGGGGAGCTGTTTTTT
-	-	TRBJ1-1	TRBV5-1	CASSLRETNTEAFF	TGCGCCAGCAGTCTGAGGGAAACGAACACTGAAGCTTTCTTT
-	once	TRBJ1-4	TRBV28	CASIGLGGLRPAQLFF	TGTGCCAGCATCGGATTGGGGGGGCTACGCCCGGCCCAACTGTTTTTT
TRBD2	-	TRBJ2-7	TRBV7-2	CASSLRLAGGPREQYF	TGTGCCAGCAGCTTAAGGTTGGCGGGGGGGCCGCGCGAGCAGTACTTC
TRBD1	-	TRBJ1-2	TRBV30	CAWSVTGSSRGYTF	TGTGCCTGGAGTGTGACAGGGAGTAGTAGGGGCTACACCTTC
TRBD1	-	TRBJ2-5	TRBV11-3	CASSSGQGDQETQYF	TGTGCCAGCAGCTCAGGACAGGGGGACCAAGAGACCCAGTACTTC
TRBD1	-	TRBJ2-3	TRBV4-3	CASSQETGVRPDTQYF	TGCGCCAGCAGCCAAGAGACAGGGGTTCGCCCAGATACGCAGTATTTT
TRBD1	-	TRBJ1-1	TRBV18	CASSRDRVAEAFF	TGTGCCAGCTCGCGGGACAGGGTGGCTGAAGCTTTCTTT
-	-	TRBJ2-1	TRBV7-2	CASSLSLGDNEQFF	TGTGCCAGCAGCTTAAGTCTAGGTGACAATGAGCAGTTCTTC
-	-	TRBJ1-2	TRBV6-6	CASSYSSGGSYGYTF	TGTGCCAGCAGTTACTCGAGCGGGGGATCCTATGGCTACACCTTC
-	-	TRBJ1-1	TRBV5-1	CASSSQGSTTEAFF	TGCGCCAGCAGCTCCCAGGGTAGTACGACTGAAGCTTTCTTT
-	once	TRBJ1-1	TRBV4-1	CASSQFSGLGVDTEAFF	TGCGCCAGCAGCCAATTTTCAGGGTTAGGTGTCGACACTGAAGCTTTCTTT
-	-	TRBJ2-7	TRBV27	CASSPEFGLDYYEQYF	TGTGCCAGCAGTCCCGAGTTCGGGTTAGATTACTACGAGCAGTACTTC